This TCR beta chain was found in a study of spatial heterogeneity in lung cancer. Study in general: In the raw reads, each unique TCR and UMI combination was present more than ten times on average. Study-level results: One measure, the expanded intratumoral alpha and beta TCR count, tracked tumor mutation counts.

This clonotype was seen ten or more times. Its antigen is undetermined. Germline V gene sequence: CDR1 MNHEY, CDR2 SMNVEV (reference sequence). This CDR3 contains 14 residues. The V gene end was trimmed by 5 bases and the J gene end by 1 base; junction bases not matched to a gene: 2. TCR cDNA molecules were tagged individually, and each one carried a unique molecular identifier. TCRdb itself ran the 5' RACE reads through MiXCR, one entry per CDR3 protein. The table shows 8,500 to 14,000 distinct CDR3 sequences, with about 12% occurring only once. Time point specified: sample taken at primary tumor resection. Unsorted whole RNA from tumor, nontumor lung or frozen PBMC underwent sequencing.

This sequence originates from a female donor with early-stage non-small cell lung cancer. The chain links TRBV27 to TRBJ1-2, with 9 bases matching TRBD1. Source: lung tumor tissue, taken at surgery. The CDR3 nucleotides are TGTGCCAGCAGTCCGGACAGGGGTAACTATGGCTACACCTTC. It translates to CASSPDRGNYGYTF.